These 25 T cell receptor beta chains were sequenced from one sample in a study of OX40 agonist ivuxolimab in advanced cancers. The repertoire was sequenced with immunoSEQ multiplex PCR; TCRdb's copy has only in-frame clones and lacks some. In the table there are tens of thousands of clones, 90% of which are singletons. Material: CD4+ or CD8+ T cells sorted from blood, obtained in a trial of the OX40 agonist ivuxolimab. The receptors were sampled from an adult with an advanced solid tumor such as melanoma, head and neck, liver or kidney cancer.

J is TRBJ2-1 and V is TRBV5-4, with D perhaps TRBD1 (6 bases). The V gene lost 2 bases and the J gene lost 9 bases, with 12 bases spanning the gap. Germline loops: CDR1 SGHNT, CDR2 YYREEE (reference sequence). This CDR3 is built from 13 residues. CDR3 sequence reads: CASSLTGKSEQFF. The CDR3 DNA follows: TGTGCCAGCAGCTTAACAGGGAAGTCTGAGCAGTTCTTC.

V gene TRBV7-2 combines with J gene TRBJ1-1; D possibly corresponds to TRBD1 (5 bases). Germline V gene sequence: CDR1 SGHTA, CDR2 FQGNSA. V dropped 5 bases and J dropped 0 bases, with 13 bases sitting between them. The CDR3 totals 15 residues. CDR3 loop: CASSGGRGLNTEAFF. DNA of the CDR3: TGTGCCAGCAGCGGAGGGAGGGGTCTGAACACTGAAGCTTTCTTT.

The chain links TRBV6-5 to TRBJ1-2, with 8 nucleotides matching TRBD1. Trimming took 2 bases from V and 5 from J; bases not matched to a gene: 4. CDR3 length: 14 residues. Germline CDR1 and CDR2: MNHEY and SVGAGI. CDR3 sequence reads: CASSYRTGLYGYTF. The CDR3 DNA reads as TGTGCCAGCAGTTACCGGACAGGGCTGTATGGCTACACCTTC.

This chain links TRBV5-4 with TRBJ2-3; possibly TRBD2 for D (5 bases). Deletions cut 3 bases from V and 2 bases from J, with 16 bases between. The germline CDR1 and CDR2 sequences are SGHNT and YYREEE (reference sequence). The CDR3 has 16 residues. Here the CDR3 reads CASSSAEDFATDTQYF. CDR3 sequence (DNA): TGTGCCAGCAGCTCTGCCGAGGACTTTGCCACAGATACGCAGTATTTT.

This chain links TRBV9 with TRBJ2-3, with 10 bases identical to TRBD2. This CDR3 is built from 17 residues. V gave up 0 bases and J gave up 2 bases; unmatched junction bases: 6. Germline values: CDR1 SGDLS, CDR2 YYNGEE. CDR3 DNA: TGTGCCAGCAGCGTAGCTCAAGGACTAGCGGACACAGATACGCAGTATTTT. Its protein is CASSVAQGLADTDTQYF.

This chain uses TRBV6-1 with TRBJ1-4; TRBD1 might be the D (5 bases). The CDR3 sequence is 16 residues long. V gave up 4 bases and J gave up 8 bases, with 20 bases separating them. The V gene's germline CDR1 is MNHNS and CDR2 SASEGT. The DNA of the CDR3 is TGTGCCAGCAGTGGCTCCCTTACCACGGGGCCGGAAAAACTGTTTTTT. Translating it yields CASSGSLTTGPEKLFF.

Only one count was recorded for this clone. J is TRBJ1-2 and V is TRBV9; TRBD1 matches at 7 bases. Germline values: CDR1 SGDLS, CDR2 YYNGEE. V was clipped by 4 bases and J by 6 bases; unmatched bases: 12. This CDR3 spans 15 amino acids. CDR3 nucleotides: TGTGCCAGCAGCTTAAGAACGACAGGGATAGATGGCTACACCTTC. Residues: CASSLRTTGIDGYTF.

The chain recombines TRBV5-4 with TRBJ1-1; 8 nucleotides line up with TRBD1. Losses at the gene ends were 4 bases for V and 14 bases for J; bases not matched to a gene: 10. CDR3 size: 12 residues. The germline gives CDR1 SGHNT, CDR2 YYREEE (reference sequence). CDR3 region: CASSLPGGWGFF. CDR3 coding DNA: TGTGCCAGCAGCCTCCCAGGGGGCTGGGGGTTCTTT.

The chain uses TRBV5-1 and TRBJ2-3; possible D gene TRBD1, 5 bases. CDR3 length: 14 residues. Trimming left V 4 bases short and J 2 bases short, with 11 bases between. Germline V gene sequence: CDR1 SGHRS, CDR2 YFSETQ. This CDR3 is CASSVGQPTDTQYF. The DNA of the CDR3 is TGCGCCAGCAGCGTCGGACAACCCACAGATACGCAGTATTTT. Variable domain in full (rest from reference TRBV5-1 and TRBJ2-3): KAGVTQTPRYLIKTRGQQVTLSCSPISGHRSVSWYQQTPGQGLQFLFEYFSETQRNKGNFPGRFSGRQFSNSRSEMNVSTLELGDSALYLCASSVGQPTDTQYFGPGTRLTVL.

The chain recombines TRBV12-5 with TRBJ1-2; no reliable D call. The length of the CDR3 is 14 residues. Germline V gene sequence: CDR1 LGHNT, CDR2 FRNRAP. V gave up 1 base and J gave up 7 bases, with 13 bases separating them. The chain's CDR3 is CASGLEGGSGGYTF. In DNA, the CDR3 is TGTGCTAGTGGTTTGGAGGGAGGGTCCGGTGGCTACACCTTC.

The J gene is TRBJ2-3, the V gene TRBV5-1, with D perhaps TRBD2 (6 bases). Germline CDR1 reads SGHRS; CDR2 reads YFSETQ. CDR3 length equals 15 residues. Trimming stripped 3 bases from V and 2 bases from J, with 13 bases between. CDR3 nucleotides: TGCGCCAGCAGCTCGGACGGACTAACCACAGATACGCAGTATTTT. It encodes CASSSDGLTTDTQYF.

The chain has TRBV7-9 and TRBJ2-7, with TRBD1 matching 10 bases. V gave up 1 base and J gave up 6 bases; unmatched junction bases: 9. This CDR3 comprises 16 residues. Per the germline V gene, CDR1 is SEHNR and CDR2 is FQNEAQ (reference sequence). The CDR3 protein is CASSLEYGQGGTEQYF. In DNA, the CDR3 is TGTGCCAGCAGCTTAGAGTACGGACAGGGGGGAACCGAGCAGTACTTC.

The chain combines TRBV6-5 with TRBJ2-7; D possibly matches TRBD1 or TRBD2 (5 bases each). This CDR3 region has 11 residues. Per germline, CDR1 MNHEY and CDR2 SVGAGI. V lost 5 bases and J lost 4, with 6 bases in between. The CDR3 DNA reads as TGTGCCAGCAGTGAGGGGTACGAGCAGTACTTC. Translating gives CASSEGYEQYF.

The CDR3 sequence is CASTWTVSNQPQHF. The CDR3 nucleotides read TGTGCCAGCACTTGGACGGTGAGCAATCAGCCCCAGCATTTT. This sequence joins TRBV2 and TRBJ1-5; D is unresolved. Germline CDR1 is SNHLY and CDR2 is FYNNEI. The CDR3 contains 14 residues. V dropped 7 bases and J dropped 1 base, with 11 bases sitting between them.

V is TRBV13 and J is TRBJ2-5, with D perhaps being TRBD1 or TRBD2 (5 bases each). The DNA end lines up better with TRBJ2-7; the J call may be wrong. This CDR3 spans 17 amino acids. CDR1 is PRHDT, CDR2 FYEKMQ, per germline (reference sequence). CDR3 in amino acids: CASSSRWFGAPSYEQYF. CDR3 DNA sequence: TGTGCCAGCAGCTCCCGTTGGTTCGGGGCCCCGTCCTACGAGCAGTACTTC.

CDR3 sequence reads: CASSTSGQGITEAFF. The DNA for the CDR3 is TGTGCCAGCAGCACCTCGGGACAGGGGATCACTGAAGCTTTCTTT. This chain connects TRBV5-5 to TRBJ1-1, with 10 bases that match TRBD1. V shed 4 bases, J shed 4 bases, and the junction held 7 bases outside the gene matches. CDR3 size: 15 residues. Germline V CDR1 and CDR2: SGHKS, YYEKEE (reference sequence).

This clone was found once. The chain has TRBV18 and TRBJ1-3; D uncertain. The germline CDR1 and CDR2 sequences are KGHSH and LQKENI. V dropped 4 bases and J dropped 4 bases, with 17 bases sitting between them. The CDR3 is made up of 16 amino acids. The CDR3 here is CASSHERSKAGNTIYF. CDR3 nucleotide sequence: TGTGCCAGCTCACACGAACGATCGAAAGCAGGAAACACCATATATTTT.

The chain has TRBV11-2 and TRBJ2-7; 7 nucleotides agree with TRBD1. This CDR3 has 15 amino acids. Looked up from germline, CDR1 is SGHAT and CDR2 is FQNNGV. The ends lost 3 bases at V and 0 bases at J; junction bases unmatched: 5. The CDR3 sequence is CASSLIDRASYEQYF. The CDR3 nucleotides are TGTGCCAGCAGCTTGATTGACAGGGCCTCCTACGAGCAGTACTTC.

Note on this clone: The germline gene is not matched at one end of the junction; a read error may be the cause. CDR3 bases: TGTGCCAGCAGCCTAGATAACAGGGGGCAAGCTTTCTTT. Translated, it gives CASSLDNRGQAFF. The J gene is TRBJ1-1, the V gene TRBV11-2; 9 nucleotides line up with TRBD1. The CDR3 totals 13 residues. Germline values: CDR1 SGHAT, CDR2 FQNNGV.

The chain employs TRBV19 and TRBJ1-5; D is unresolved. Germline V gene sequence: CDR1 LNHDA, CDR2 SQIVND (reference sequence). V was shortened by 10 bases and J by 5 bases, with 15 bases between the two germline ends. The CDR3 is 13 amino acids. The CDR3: CATSAALDQPQHF. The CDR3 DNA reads TGTGCCACCTCGGCCGCTTTAGATCAGCCCCAGCATTTT.

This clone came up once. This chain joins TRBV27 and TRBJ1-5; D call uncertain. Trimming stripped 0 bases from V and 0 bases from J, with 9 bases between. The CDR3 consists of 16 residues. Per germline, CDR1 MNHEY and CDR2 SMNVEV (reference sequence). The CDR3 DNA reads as TGTGCCAGCAGTTTATCCCAGGACCATAGCAATCAGCCCCAGCATTTT. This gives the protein CASSLSQDHSNQPQHF.

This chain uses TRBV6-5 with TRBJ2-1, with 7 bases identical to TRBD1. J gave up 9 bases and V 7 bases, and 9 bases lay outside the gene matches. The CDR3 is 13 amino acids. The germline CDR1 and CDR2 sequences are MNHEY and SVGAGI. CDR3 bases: TGTGCCAGCACCCCCTACAGGGGTGGTGAGCAGTTCTTC. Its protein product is CASTPYRGGEQFF.

In DNA, the CDR3 is TGTGCCAGCAGCCTGCGCGCAGATACGCAGTATTTT. This sequence encodes CASSLRADTQYF. J is TRBJ2-3 and V is TRBV7-6; D ambiguous. The V gene lost 5 bases and the J gene lost 4 bases, with 7 bases spanning the gap. Germline loops: CDR1 SGHVS, CDR2 FNYEAQ. This CDR3 comprises 12 residues.

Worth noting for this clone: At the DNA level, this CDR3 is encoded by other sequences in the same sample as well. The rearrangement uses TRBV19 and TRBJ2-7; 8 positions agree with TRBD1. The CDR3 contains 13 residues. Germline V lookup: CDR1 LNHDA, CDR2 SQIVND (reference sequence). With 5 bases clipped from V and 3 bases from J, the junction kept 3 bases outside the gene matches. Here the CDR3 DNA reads TGTGCCAGTAGTGTTGACAGGGGCTACGAGCAGTACTTC. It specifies CASSVDRGYEQYF.

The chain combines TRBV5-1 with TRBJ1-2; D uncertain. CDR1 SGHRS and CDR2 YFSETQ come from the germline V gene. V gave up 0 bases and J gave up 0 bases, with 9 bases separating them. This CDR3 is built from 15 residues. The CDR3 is CASSLGSATNYGYTF. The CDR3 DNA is TGCGCCAGCAGCTTGGGCTCAGCTACTAACTATGGCTACACCTTC.